This T cell receptor beta chain was profiled in a study of monozygotic twins with inflammatory bowel disease. Study-wide results and caveats: Similarity of repertoires did not differ between concordant and discordant twins, possibly from limited power. Healthy twins shared more clonotypes with others than IBD patients, most markedly active ones.

From the 5' RACE reads, TCRdb lists one entry per CDR3 protein and no DNA. The sample table includes around 100,000 distinct CDR3 sequences. About this clonotype: Its target is not known.

Sequences were obtained from blood. This sequence was found in a human donor with ulcerative colitis or Crohn's disease, or a healthy co-twin of an affected twin (not recorded which).

The CDR3 region is CASSGQASSYNEQFF. The chain joins TRBV2 to TRBJ2-1; TCRdb lists TRBD1, though no DNA is available to test this call. The CDR3 sequence is 15 residues long. The germline V gene has CDR1 SNHLY and CDR2 FYNNEI.